This is a list of T cell receptor beta chains from one sample in a study of PD-1 blockade in classical Hodgkin lymphoma. This table comes from immunoSEQ multiplex PCR, and its TCRdb copy is limited to in-frame clones, with some not included. The data contain 14,000 to 15,000 clones, roughly nine tenths of them singletons. Input material: CD8+ T cells from blood. These receptors all come from a human donor with classical Hodgkin lymphoma. Both conserved end residues are part of each CDR3. Each record gives: CDR3 protein, CDR3 DNA, clone size, V gene, J gene, CDR3 length, D gene. The D gene is left open where the match is weak. Size tells how often a clone was seen (once, few, many) or the class of an expanded clone, and some rows leave it out.

cdr3_aa: CASSLTIAGGKEPYEQYF
cdr3_nt: TGCGCCAGCAGCCTTACTATAGCGGGAGGGAAAGAACCCTACGAGCAGTACTTC
clone_size: once
v_call: TRBV5-1
j_call: TRBJ2-7
cdr3_length: 18
d_call: TRBD2

cdr3_aa: CASSVGGSDPLHEQFF
cdr3_nt: TGTGCCAGCAGCGTAGGGGGTTCGGACCCGCTCCATGAGCAGTTCTTC
clone_size: NA
v_call: TRBV9
j_call: TRBJ2-1
cdr3_length: 16
d_call: NA

cdr3_aa: CATSRVGTQYF
cdr3_nt: TGTGCCACCAGCAGAGTCGGGACGCAGTATTTT
clone_size: NA
v_call: TRBV15
j_call: TRBJ2-3
cdr3_length: 11
d_call: NA

cdr3_aa: CASSLLETDTQYF
cdr3_nt: TGTGCCAGCAGCCTACTAGAGACAGATACGCAGTATTTT
clone_size: NA
v_call: TRBV27
j_call: TRBJ2-3
cdr3_length: 13
d_call: NA

cdr3_aa: CASSQDWVNLAGDGDTQYF
cdr3_nt: TGCGCCAGCAGCCAAGATTGGGTGAATCTAGCGGGAGATGGGGATACGCAGTATTTT
clone_size: once
v_call: TRBV4-1
j_call: TRBJ2-3
cdr3_length: 19
d_call: TRBD2

cdr3_aa: CASSVRLTSRGTGELFF
cdr3_nt: TGTGCCAGCAGCGTCCGACTAACTAGTCGCGGCACCGGGGAGCTGTTTTTT
clone_size: NA
v_call: TRBV7-8
j_call: TRBJ2-2
cdr3_length: 17
d_call: NA

cdr3_aa: CASSSAETGELFF
cdr3_nt: TGTGCCAGCAGCTCAGCGGAAACCGGGGAGCTGTTTTTT
clone_size: NA
v_call: TRBV13
j_call: TRBJ2-2
cdr3_length: 13
d_call: NA

cdr3_aa: CASSLGAGQSGMNTEAFF
cdr3_nt: TGTGCCAGCAGTTTAGGAGCGGGACAGTCGGGGATGAACACTGAAGCTTTCTTT
clone_size: NA
v_call: TRBV27
j_call: TRBJ1-1
cdr3_length: 18
d_call: TRBD1

cdr3_aa: CATSRDLGQGRYTF
cdr3_nt: TGTGCCACCAGCAGAGACCTGGGACAGGGGAGATACACCTTC
clone_size: NA
v_call: TRBV15
j_call: TRBJ1-2
cdr3_length: 14
d_call: TRBD1

cdr3_aa: CASSLVRLAGHQETQYF
cdr3_nt: TGTGCCAGCAGCTTGGTGAGACTAGCGGGGCACCAAGAGACCCAGTACTTC
clone_size: NA
v_call: TRBV5-5
j_call: TRBJ2-5
cdr3_length: 17
d_call: TRBD2

cdr3_aa: CASSLGADTQYF
cdr3_nt: TGTGCCAGCAGCTTGGGAGCAGATACGCAGTATTTT
clone_size: NA
v_call: TRBV5-6
j_call: TRBJ2-3
cdr3_length: 12
d_call: NA

cdr3_aa: CASSLGSGYTF
cdr3_nt: TGTGCCAGCAGCTTAGGGTCTGGCTACACCTTC
clone_size: NA
v_call: TRBV7-4
j_call: TRBJ1-2
cdr3_length: 11
d_call: NA

cdr3_aa: CASSLGQKISGNTIYF
cdr3_nt: TGCGCCAGCAGCTTGGGACAGAAAATCTCTGGAAACACCATATATTTT
clone_size: NA
v_call: TRBV5-1
j_call: TRBJ1-3
cdr3_length: 16
d_call: NA

cdr3_aa: CASGADRFPPGWGEQFF
cdr3_nt: TGTGCCAGCGGAGCGGACAGGTTTCCGCCGGGATGGGGTGAGCAGTTCTTC
clone_size: NA
v_call: TRBV7-9
j_call: TRBJ2-1
cdr3_length: 17
d_call: TRBD1

cdr3_aa: CASSLVQSSGNTIYF
cdr3_nt: TGTGCCAGCAGTTTAGTGCAGAGCTCTGGAAACACCATATATTTT
clone_size: NA
v_call: TRBV28
j_call: TRBJ1-3
cdr3_length: 15
d_call: NA

cdr3_aa: CASSRTSGTADNEQFF
cdr3_nt: TGTGCCAGTAGCCGGACTAGCGGGACCGCCGACAATGAGCAGTTCTTC
clone_size: NA
v_call: TRBV19
j_call: TRBJ2-1
cdr3_length: 16
d_call: TRBD2

cdr3_aa: CASSDIYGYTF
cdr3_nt: TGTGCCAGCTCGGATATCTATGGCTACACCTTC
clone_size: NA
v_call: TRBV18
j_call: TRBJ1-2
cdr3_length: 11
d_call: NA

cdr3_aa: CASSLASTGAEAFF
cdr3_nt: TGTGCCAGCAGCTTAGCGTCGACAGGGGCTGAAGCTTTCTTT
clone_size: NA
v_call: TRBV7-9
j_call: TRBJ1-1
cdr3_length: 14
d_call: TRBD1

cdr3_aa: CASSDSGEHDTQYF
cdr3_nt: TGTGCCAGCAGTGACTCAGGGGAGCACGATACGCAGTATTTT
clone_size: NA
v_call: TRBV6-4
j_call: TRBJ2-3
cdr3_length: 14
d_call: NA

cdr3_aa: CASSYSGQVNTEAFF
cdr3_nt: TGTGCCAGCAGTTACTCGGGACAGGTGAACACTGAAGCTTTCTTT
clone_size: NA
v_call: TRBV6-6
j_call: TRBJ1-1
cdr3_length: 15
d_call: TRBD1

cdr3_aa: CASKSIGGASTEAFF
cdr3_nt: TGTGCCAGCAAAAGTATCGGCGGGGCGAGCACTGAAGCTTTCTTT
clone_size: once
v_call: TRBV6-5
j_call: TRBJ1-1
cdr3_length: 15
d_call: NA

cdr3_aa: CSAREGYEQYF
cdr3_nt: TGCAGTGCTAGAGAGGGTTACGAGCAGTACTTC
clone_size: NA
v_call: TRBV20-1
j_call: TRBJ2-7
cdr3_length: 11
d_call: NA

cdr3_aa: CASSPGAGAGGYTF
cdr3_nt: TGTGCCAGCAGTCCCGGGGCGGGGGCGGGCGGCTACACCTTC
clone_size: NA
v_call: TRBV27
j_call: TRBJ1-2
cdr3_length: 14
d_call: NA

cdr3_aa: CASSPPGPRTYNEQFF
cdr3_nt: TGTGCCAGCTCACCACCGGGGCCGCGGACCTACAATGAGCAGTTCTTC
clone_size: NA
v_call: TRBV18
j_call: TRBJ2-1
cdr3_length: 16
d_call: NA

cdr3_aa: CASSDPGTPNTEAFF
cdr3_nt: TGTGCCAGCAGTGACCCCGGGACACCGAACACTGAAGCTTTCTTT
clone_size: NA
v_call: TRBV2
j_call: TRBJ1-1
cdr3_length: 15
d_call: NA

cdr3_aa: CASSLGGTINEQFF
cdr3_nt: TGTGCCAGCAGCTTAGGGGGGACTATCAATGAGCAGTTCTTC
clone_size: NA
v_call: TRBV7-6
j_call: TRBJ2-1
cdr3_length: 14
d_call: TRBD2

cdr3_aa: CAISDQGGADANYGYTF
cdr3_nt: TGTGCCATCAGTGATCAGGGAGGGGCCGACGCTAACTATGGCTACACCTTC
clone_size: NA
v_call: TRBV10-3
j_call: TRBJ1-2
cdr3_length: 17
d_call: NA

cdr3_aa: CASSVPLGGARQPQHF
cdr3_nt: TGTGCCAGCAGTGTCCCCCTCGGGGGGGCCCGTCAGCCCCAGCATTTT
clone_size: NA
v_call: TRBV6-1
j_call: TRBJ1-5
cdr3_length: 16
d_call: NA

cdr3_aa: CASSPDPGLAGGNEQFF
cdr3_nt: TGTGCCAGCAGTCCCGACCCTGGACTAGCGGGAGGGAATGAGCAGTTCTTC
clone_size: NA
v_call: TRBV28
j_call: TRBJ2-1
cdr3_length: 17
d_call: TRBD2

cdr3_aa: CASSYSGGRGGWFF
cdr3_nt: TGTGCCAGCAGTTACTCTGGCGGGAGGGGTGGATGGTTCTTC
clone_size: NA
v_call: TRBV6-5
j_call: TRBJ2-1
cdr3_length: 14
d_call: TRBD2

cdr3_aa: CASSRWTGGLPYNEQFF
cdr3_nt: TGTGCCAGTAGTAGATGGACAGGGGGGCTACCCTACAATGAGCAGTTCTTC
clone_size: NA
v_call: TRBV19
j_call: TRBJ2-1
cdr3_length: 17
d_call: TRBD1

cdr3_aa: CASSQLYGGRGLIDTQYF
cdr3_nt: TGCGCCAGCAGTCAACTCTACGGCGGCAGGGGGCTGATAGATACGCAGTATTTT
clone_size: NA
v_call: TRBV23-1
j_call: TRBJ2-3
cdr3_length: 18
d_call: TRBD1

cdr3_aa: CASSPGVSGGNEQFF
cdr3_nt: TGTGCCAGCAGCCCGGGGGTTAGCGGGGGCAATGAGCAGTTCTTC
clone_size: NA
v_call: TRBV7-2
j_call: TRBJ2-1
cdr3_length: 15
d_call: TRBD2

cdr3_aa: CASTSVGTDQETQYF
cdr3_nt: TGTGCCAGCACCAGCGTGGGGACAGATCAAGAGACCCAGTACTTC
clone_size: NA
v_call: TRBV7-8
j_call: TRBJ2-5
cdr3_length: 15
d_call: TRBD1

cdr3_aa: CSALGGTYTEAFF
cdr3_nt: TGCAGCGCACTTGGGGGTACGTACACTGAAGCTTTCTTT
clone_size: few
v_call: TRBV29-1
j_call: TRBJ1-1
cdr3_length: 13
d_call: NA

cdr3_aa: CASSFSSKADTQYF
cdr3_nt: TGTGCCAGCAGCTTTTCCTCGAAGGCAGATACGCAGTATTTT
clone_size: NA
v_call: TRBV11-2
j_call: TRBJ2-3
cdr3_length: 14
d_call: NA

cdr3_aa: CSVEVGRRTDTQYF
cdr3_nt: TGCAGCGTTGAAGTGGGTCGTCGCACAGATACGCAGTATTTT
clone_size: NA
v_call: TRBV29-1
j_call: TRBJ2-3
cdr3_length: 14
d_call: NA

cdr3_aa: CASSLRAEDRGEDTEAFF
cdr3_nt: TGTGCCAGCAGCTTAAGGGCCGAAGACAGGGGGGAGGACACTGAAGCTTTCTTT
clone_size: NA
v_call: TRBV7-9
j_call: TRBJ1-1
cdr3_length: 18
d_call: TRBD1

cdr3_aa: CASSPPRGGSSDTQYF
cdr3_nt: TGTGCCAGCTCACCACCCCGGGGCGGTTCTTCTGATACGCAGTATTTT
clone_size: NA
v_call: TRBV18
j_call: TRBJ2-3
cdr3_length: 16
d_call: NA

cdr3_aa: CARLTGTGNTGELFF
cdr3_nt: TGTGCCAGATTGACCGGGACAGGGAACACCGGGGAGCTGTTTTTT
clone_size: NA
v_call: TRBV2
j_call: TRBJ2-2
cdr3_length: 15
d_call: TRBD1

cdr3_aa: CASRRTSLITYEQYF
cdr3_nt: TGTGCCAGCAGACGGACTAGCCTCATTACCTACGAGCAGTACTTC
clone_size: NA
v_call: TRBV6-5
j_call: TRBJ2-7
cdr3_length: 15
d_call: TRBD2

cdr3_aa: CASSEVSGSSYNEQFF
cdr3_nt: TGCGCCAGCAGTGAGGTTAGCGGGAGCTCCTACAATGAGCAGTTCTTC
clone_size: NA
v_call: TRBV10-1
j_call: TRBJ2-1
cdr3_length: 16
d_call: TRBD2